These 15 T cell receptor beta chains were sequenced from one sample in a study of vaccination and CD4 T cells after COVID-19. Oncomine TCR Beta short-read sequencing was applied to DNA from cultured CD4+ T cells. MiXCR, run by TCRdb on the PCR reads, gives a single entry per CDR3 protein. The sample carries about 12,000 distinct CDR3 sequences, approximately 52% recorded once. The treatment here: roughly ten-day PBMC culture with coronavirus spike peptide pools or control peptides (ViraFEST assay). Their recognized antigens are unknown. Sequenced input: CD4+ T cells from blood, cultured in vitro. Every receptor here comes from a human donor who had recovered from COVID-19.

This clonotype was detected a few times. The rearrangement uses TRBV3-1 and TRBJ2-7, with 7 bases matching TRBD1. The germline gives CDR1 LGHDT, CDR2 YNNKEL (reference sequence). CDR3 length: 15 amino acids. Unmatched junction bases numbered 3, after V lost 1 base and J lost 0 bases. This CDR3 reads CASSQVGTVSYEQYF. The CDR3 nucleotides read TGTGCCAGCAGCCAAGTAGGGACAGTCTCCTACGAGCAGTACTTC.

This chain links TRBV5-1 with TRBJ2-1; D remains unclear. Germline CDR1 SGHRS, CDR2 YFSETQ. The V gene lost 4 bases and the J gene lost 0 bases, with 14 bases spanning the gap. The CDR3 runs 16 residues. This CDR3 reads CASSPAQLISYNEQFF. CDR3 bases: TGCGCCAGCAGCCCAGCCCAGTTAATCTCCTACAATGAGCAGTTCTTC.

This clonotype was observed a few times. The rearrangement uses TRBV11-2 and TRBJ1-1; 9 bases agree with TRBD1. This CDR3 region has 16 residues. CDR1 is SGHAT and CDR2 is FQNNGV in the germline V gene. V dropped 1 base and J dropped 1; count of bases not matched to a gene: 4. CDR3 coding DNA: TGTGCCAGCAGCTTAGGGGGGACAGGGACGAACACTGAAGCTTTCTTT. Translated, it gives CASSLGGTGTNTEAFF.

The count of this clonotype is one. This sequence joins TRBV15 and TRBJ1-1, with TRBD1 matching 7 bases. Germline CDR1 LNHNV, CDR2 YYDKDF (reference sequence). Trimming at V came to 5 bases and at J to 4 bases, leaving 4 bases not matched to a gene. This CDR3 comprises 13 residues. The CDR3 nucleotides read TGTGCCACCAGCCCACACAGGGGCACTGAAGCTTTCTTT. As protein: CATSPHRGTEAFF.

The CDR3 loop is CASSLLAGGQETQYF. The CDR3 region has the DNA TGTGCCAGCAGCTTACTAGCGGGGGGCCAAGAGACCCAGTACTTC. The J gene is TRBJ2-5, the V gene TRBV11-3, with 11 bases matching TRBD2. Germline V gene data show CDR1 as SGHNT and CDR2 as YENEEA. Trimming removed 2 bases from V and 1 base from J; junction bases left unmatched: 0. This CDR3 contains 15 residues.

V gene TRBV27 combines with J gene TRBJ2-2; no clear D gene. CDR1 MNHEY and CDR2 SMNVEV come from the germline V gene (reference sequence). The CDR3 spans 12 residues. V lost 3 bases, J lost 2 bases, and 1 base lay in between. The CDR3 DNA follows: TGTGCCAGCAGTTTCAACACCGGGGAGCTGTTTTTT. It translates to CASSFNTGELFF.

There are a few counts of this clonotype. The chain couples TRBV7-2 to TRBJ1-1; a possible D gene is TRBD1 (5 bases). V lost 2 bases and J 5 bases, leaving 12 bases between the germline ends. This CDR3 contains 14 residues. The germline CDR1 and CDR2 sequences are SGHTA and FQGNSA. The chain's CDR3 is CASSLSFGGTEAFF. The CDR3 region has the DNA TGTGCCAGCAGCTTAAGCTTCGGGGGAACTGAAGCTTTCTTT.

The chain couples TRBV6-1 to TRBJ2-1; 12 bases agree with TRBD1. Looked up from germline, CDR1 is MNHNS and CDR2 is SASEGT. The trim removed 6 bases at V and 7 bases at J, leaving 22 bases unmatched. CDR3 length: 20 residues. DNA of the CDR3: TGTGCCAGCAGACACAAAACGGGACAGGGGGCTTTCGGTACTCAGAATGAGCAGTTCTTC. Its translation: CASRHKTGQGAFGTQNEQFF.

The genes are TRBV6-2 or TRBV6-3 and TRBJ2-2; tentatively, D is TRBD2 (6 bases). V was cut by 8 bases and J by 6 bases, with 22 bases left in between. The CDR3 has 16 amino acids. The germline gives CDR1 MNHEY, CDR2 SVGEGT. CDR3 in amino acids: CASGEGGAGRAGELFF. Written as DNA, the CDR3 is TGTGCCAGCGGAGAGGGCGGGGCGGGTCGCGCCGGGGAGCTGTTTTTT.

The chain employs TRBV20-1 and TRBJ1-1; D ambiguous. Trimming cost V 6 bases and J 10 bases, with 15 bases left between them. This CDR3 is 11 amino acids long. Germline V gene sequence: CDR1 DFQATT, CDR2 SNEGSKA (reference sequence). CDR3 sequence (DNA): TGCAGTGCCAGAACCGAGAGGGCAGCTTTCTTT. It yields the protein CSARTERAAFF.

The chain employs TRBV12-3 or TRBV12-4 and TRBJ1-4, with D perhaps TRBD1 (5 bases). V dropped 4 bases and J dropped 5 bases, with 11 bases sitting between them. CDR3 length equals 14 residues. This chain's CDR3 is CASSSGLRNEKLFF. Here the CDR3 DNA reads TGTGCCAGCAGTTCGGGACTGAGGAATGAAAAACTGTTTTTT.

V and J are TRBV2 and TRBJ2-7, with D perhaps being TRBD1 or TRBD2 (6 bases each). Germline CDR1 SNHLY, CDR2 FYNNEI. V was shortened by 10 bases and J by 1 base, with 14 bases between the two germline ends. The CDR3 length is 13 residues. CDR3: CATQEGGSYEQYF. The DNA of the CDR3 is TGTGCCACCCAGGAGGGGGGATCCTACGAGCAGTACTTC.

V is TRBV6-2 or TRBV6-3 and J is TRBJ2-5; 13 nucleotides match TRBD2. V was clipped by 6 bases and J by 5 bases; unmatched bases: 3. This CDR3 comprises 14 residues. Germline V gene sequence: CDR1 MNHEY, CDR2 SVGEGT. Here the CDR3 reads CASRKLAGGETQYF. CDR3 coding DNA: TGTGCCAGCAGGAAACTAGCGGGGGGGGAGACCCAGTACTTC.

The rearrangement links TRBV20-1 to TRBJ2-3, with a weak D call TRBD2 (6 bases). Trimming shortened V by 7 bases and J by 3 bases, and 11 bases separated the two germline ends. This CDR3 has 12 amino acids. CDR1 and CDR2 (germline): DFQATT, SNEGSKA (reference sequence). CDR3 bases: TGCAGTGGCGGAGGGCTGACAGATACGCAGTATTTT. Translation gives CSGGGLTDTQYF.

This clonotype has a handful of counts. This chain joins TRBV19 and TRBJ1-1, with 7 bases matching TRBD1. J lost 3 bases, V lost 6 bases, and 4 bases had no gene match. The CDR3 loop spans 13 amino acids. CDR1 and CDR2 (germline): LNHDA, SQIVND (reference sequence). The CDR3 coding sequence is TGTGCCAGTAGGGAAACAGGGGACACTGAAGCTTTCTTT. It translates to CASRETGDTEAFF. Complete variable domain (other parts from reference TRBV19 and TRBJ1-1): DGGITQSPKYLFRKEGQNVTLSCEQNLNHDAMYWYRQDPGQGLRLIYYSQIVNDFQKGDIAEGYSVSREKKESFPLTVTSAQKNPTAFYLCASRETGDTEAFFGQGTRLTVV.